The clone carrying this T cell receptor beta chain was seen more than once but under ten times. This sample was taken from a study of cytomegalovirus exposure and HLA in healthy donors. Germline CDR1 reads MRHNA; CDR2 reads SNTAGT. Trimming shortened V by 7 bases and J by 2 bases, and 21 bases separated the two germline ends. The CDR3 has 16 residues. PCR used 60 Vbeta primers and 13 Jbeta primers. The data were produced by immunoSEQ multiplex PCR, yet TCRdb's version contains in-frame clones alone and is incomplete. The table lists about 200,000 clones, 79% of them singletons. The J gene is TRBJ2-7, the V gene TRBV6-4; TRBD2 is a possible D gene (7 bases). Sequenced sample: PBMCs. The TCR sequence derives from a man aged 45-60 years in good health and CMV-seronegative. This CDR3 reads CASKGGGGLFTYEQYF. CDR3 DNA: TGTGCCAGCAAGGGGGGCGGGGGACTCTTTACCTACGAGCAGTACTTC.